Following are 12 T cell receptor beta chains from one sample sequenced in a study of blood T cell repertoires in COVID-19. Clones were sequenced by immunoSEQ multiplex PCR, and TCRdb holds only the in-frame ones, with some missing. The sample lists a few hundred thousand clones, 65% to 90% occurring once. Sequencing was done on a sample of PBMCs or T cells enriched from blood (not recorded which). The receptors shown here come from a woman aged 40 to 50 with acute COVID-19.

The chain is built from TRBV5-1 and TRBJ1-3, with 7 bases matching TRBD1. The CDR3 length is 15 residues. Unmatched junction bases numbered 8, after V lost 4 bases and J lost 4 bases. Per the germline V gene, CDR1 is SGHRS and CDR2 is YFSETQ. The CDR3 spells CASSERTGGGNTIYF. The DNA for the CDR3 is TGCGCCAGCAGCGAAAGGACAGGTGGAGGAAACACCATATATTTT.

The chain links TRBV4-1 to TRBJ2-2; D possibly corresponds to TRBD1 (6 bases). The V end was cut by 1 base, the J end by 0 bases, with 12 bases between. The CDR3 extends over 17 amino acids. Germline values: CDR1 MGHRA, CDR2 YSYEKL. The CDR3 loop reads CASSQAQGSANTGELFF. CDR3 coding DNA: TGCGCCAGCAGCCAAGCGCAGGGGTCCGCGAACACCGGGGAGCTGTTTTTT.

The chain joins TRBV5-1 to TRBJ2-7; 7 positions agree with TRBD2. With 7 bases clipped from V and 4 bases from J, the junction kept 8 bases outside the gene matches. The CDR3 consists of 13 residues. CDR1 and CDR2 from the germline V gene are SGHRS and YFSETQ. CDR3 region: CASRPAGDYEQYF. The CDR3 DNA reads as TGCGCCAGCCGCCCGGCGGGAGATTACGAGCAGTACTTC.

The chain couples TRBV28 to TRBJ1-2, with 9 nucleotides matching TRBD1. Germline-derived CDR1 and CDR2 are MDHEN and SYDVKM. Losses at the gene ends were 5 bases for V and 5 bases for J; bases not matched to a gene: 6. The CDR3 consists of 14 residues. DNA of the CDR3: TGTGCCAGCAGTAGGGCGGGACAGGGTTATGGCTACACCTTC. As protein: CASSRAGQGYGYTF.

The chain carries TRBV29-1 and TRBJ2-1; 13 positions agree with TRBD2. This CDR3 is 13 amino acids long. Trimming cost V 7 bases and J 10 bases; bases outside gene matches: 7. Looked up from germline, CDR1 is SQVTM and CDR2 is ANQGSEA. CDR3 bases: TGCAGCGGTACTAGCGGGAGGGCCGGGGAGCAGTTCTTC. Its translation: CSGTSGRAGEQFF.

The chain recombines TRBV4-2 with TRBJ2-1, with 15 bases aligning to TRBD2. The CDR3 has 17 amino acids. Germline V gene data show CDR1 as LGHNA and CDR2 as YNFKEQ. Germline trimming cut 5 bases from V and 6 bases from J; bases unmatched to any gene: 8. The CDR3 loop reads CASSRNPGLAGGNEQFF. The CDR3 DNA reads TGTGCCAGCAGCAGAAATCCGGGACTAGCGGGAGGCAATGAGCAGTTCTTC.

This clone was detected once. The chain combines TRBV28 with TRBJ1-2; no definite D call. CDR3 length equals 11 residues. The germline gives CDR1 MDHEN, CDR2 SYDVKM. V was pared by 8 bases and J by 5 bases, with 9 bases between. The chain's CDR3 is CASGRAYGYTF. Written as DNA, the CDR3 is TGTGCCAGCGGGAGGGCTTATGGCTACACCTTC.

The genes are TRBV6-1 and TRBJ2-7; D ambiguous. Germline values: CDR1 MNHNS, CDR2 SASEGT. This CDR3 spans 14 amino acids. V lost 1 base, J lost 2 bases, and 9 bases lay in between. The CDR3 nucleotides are TGTGCCAGCAGTGAAGTGGCCCACCCCTACGAGCAGTACTTC. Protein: CASSEVAHPYEQYF.

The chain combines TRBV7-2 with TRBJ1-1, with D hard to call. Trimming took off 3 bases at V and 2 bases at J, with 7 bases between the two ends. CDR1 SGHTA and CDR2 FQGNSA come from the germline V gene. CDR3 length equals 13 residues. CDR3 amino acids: CASSLTENTEAFF. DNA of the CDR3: TGTGCCAGCAGCTTGACTGAAAACACTGAAGCTTTCTTT.

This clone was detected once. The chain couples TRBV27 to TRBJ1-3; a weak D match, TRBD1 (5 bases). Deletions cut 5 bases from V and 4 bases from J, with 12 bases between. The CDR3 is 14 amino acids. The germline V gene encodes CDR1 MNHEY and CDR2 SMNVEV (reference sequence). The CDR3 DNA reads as TGTGCCAGCAGTCCCCGCGGGGCCGGAAACACCATATATTTT. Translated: CASSPRGAGNTIYF.

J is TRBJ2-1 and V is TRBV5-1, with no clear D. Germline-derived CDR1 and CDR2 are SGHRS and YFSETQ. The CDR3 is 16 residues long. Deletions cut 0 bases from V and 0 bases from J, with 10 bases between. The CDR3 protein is CASSLVAGLSYNEQFF. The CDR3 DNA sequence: TGCGCCAGCAGCTTGGTGGCAGGCCTCTCCTACAATGAGCAGTTCTTC.

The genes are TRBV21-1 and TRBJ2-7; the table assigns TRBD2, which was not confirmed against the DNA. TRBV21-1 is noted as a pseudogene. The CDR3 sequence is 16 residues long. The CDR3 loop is CASNTLPGTSFIEQYF. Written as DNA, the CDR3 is TGTGCCAGCAACACACTCCCCGGGACTAGTTTTATCGAGCAGTACTTC.